This is a list of T cell receptor beta chains from one sample in a study of blood T cell repertoires in COVID-19. Assay: immunoSEQ multiplex PCR; the TCRdb copy retains only in-frame clones and omits some. The sample has 240,000 or so clones, 70% to 80% seen once; the top ten hold about 3%. The material sequenced was peripheral blood. The receptors stem from a woman older than 75 with acute or convalescent COVID-19. The conserved cysteine and the conserved F or W are not part of the CDR3 here.

V gene	J gene	CDR3 length	CDR3 protein
TRBV5-4	TRBJ1-2	11	ASSAAQIYGYT
TRBV5-6	TRBJ2-3	14	ASSLLARAGTDTQY
TRBV5-4	TRBJ2-1	10	ATTSSYNEQF
TRBV6-4	TRBJ2-3	14	ASSATRVRNTDTQY
TRBV5-1	TRBJ2-5	13	ASSSASGAQETQY
TRBV4-1	TRBJ1-2	13	ASSQDPGLGYGYT
TRBV5-4	TRBJ2-7	12	ASSSDGGDYEQY
TRBV3-1/TRBV3-2	TRBJ1-5	12	ASSYRGGNQPQH
TRBV2	TRBJ1-1	13	ASNGLGTVDTEAF
TRBV5-1	TRBJ2-2	15	ASSPGGLAVYTGELF
TRBV18	TRBJ1-1	14	ASSPLSTGMNTEAF
TRBV7-9	TRBJ2-1	12	ASQRTSGTEEQF
TRBV23-1	TRBJ1-2	14	ASSHIPQDRGRGYT
TRBV6-6	TRBJ1-6	13	ASSFLTGTNSPLH
TRBV5-6	TRBJ2-3	11	ASHPRGTDTQY
TRBV3-1/TRBV3-2	TRBJ1-6	11	ASSNSNNSPLH
TRBV7-9	TRBJ1-2	17	ASSSLESAIQLPNYGYT
TRBV7-2	TRBJ1-2	13	ASSSQGAANYGYT
TRBV4-3	TRBJ2-3	14	ASSQDLTASTDTQY
TRBV7-2	TRBJ2-7	11	ASSPRTSYEQY
TRBV30	TRBJ2-4	10	AWSVYAGRQY
TRBV27	TRBJ1-5	12	ASSLGGSNQPQH
TRBV6-5	TRBJ2-1	12	ASSRGQGGNEQF
TRBV6-5	TRBJ1-2	12	ASSQDRVDYGYT
TRBV30	TRBJ1-4	10	AWGQGNEKLF
TRBV5-1	TRBJ1-3	14	ASSLDSPGVGNTIY
TRBV6-2/TRBV6-3	TRBJ2-7	12	ASSRTATSYEQY
TRBV10-3	TRBJ1-2	13	AISESGTGGYGYT
TRBV27	TRBJ1-2	14	ASSLRDRGRLGGYT
TRBV9	TRBJ1-4	12	ASSVSDRNEKLF
TRBV6-2/TRBV6-3	TRBJ2-2	13	ASSSKAGGLGELF
TRBV28	TRBJ2-3	14	ASSSGGRQSTDTQY
TRBV2	TRBJ2-2	13	ASSERGGTPGELF
TRBV6-2/TRBV6-3	TRBJ2-3	12	ASSRQGGTDTQY
TRBV13	TRBJ1-1	10	ASSRLSTEAF
TRBV3-1/TRBV3-2	TRBJ1-2	12	ASSQDLQGGGYT
TRBV5-1	TRBJ1-2	12	ASSAGQGNYGYT
TRBV10-3	TRBJ1-1	13	AISETDREGTEAF
TRBV7-8	TRBJ1-5	15	ASSLHRDRGRVQPQH
TRBV10-3	TRBJ1-2	14	AISAPRTGRPYGYT
TRBV10-3	TRBJ2-5	11	AIRDRDQETQY
TRBV7-2	TRBJ2-3	13	ASSPSGTRTDTQY
TRBV19	TRBJ1-5	12	ASSIQGSNQPQH
TRBV4-1	TRBJ2-7	14	ASSLDTGSSHYEQY
TRBV11-1	TRBJ2-7	11	ASSSTGAYEQY
TRBV19	TRBJ1-2	15	ASSILPSVPIPYGYT
TRBV9	TRBJ2-2	13	ASSVEGRATGELF
TRBV7-2	TRBJ2-1	15	ASSLAWTSGPYNEQF
TRBV2	TRBJ2-1	13	ASSEGGLAGDEQF
TRBV5-1	TRBJ1-4	12	ASSFGGGNEKLF
TRBV3-1/TRBV3-2	TRBJ1-5	11	ASSQRGNQPQH
TRBV18	TRBJ1-1	13	ASSDSRGSGTEAF
TRBV4-3	TRBJ1-2	15	ASSQEPGTGGNYGYT
TRBV27	TRBJ2-7	13	ASSHQTGSSYEQY